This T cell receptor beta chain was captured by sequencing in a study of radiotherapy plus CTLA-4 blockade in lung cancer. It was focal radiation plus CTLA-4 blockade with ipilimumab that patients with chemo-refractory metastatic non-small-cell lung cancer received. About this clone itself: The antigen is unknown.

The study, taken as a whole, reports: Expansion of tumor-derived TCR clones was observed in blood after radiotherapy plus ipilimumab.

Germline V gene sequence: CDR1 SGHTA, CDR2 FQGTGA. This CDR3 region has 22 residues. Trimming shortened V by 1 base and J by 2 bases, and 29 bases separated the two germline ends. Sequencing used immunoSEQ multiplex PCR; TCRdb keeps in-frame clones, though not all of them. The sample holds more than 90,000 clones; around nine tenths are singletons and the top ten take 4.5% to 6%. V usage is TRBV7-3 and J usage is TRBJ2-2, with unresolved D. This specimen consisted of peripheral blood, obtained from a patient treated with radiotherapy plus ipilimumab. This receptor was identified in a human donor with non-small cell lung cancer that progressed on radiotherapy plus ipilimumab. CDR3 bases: TGTGCCAGCAGCTTAAAGGTTTGGGCTACACTCAAGGGCCCGATCAACACCGGGGAGCTGTTTTTT. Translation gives CASSLKVWATLKGPINTGELFF.